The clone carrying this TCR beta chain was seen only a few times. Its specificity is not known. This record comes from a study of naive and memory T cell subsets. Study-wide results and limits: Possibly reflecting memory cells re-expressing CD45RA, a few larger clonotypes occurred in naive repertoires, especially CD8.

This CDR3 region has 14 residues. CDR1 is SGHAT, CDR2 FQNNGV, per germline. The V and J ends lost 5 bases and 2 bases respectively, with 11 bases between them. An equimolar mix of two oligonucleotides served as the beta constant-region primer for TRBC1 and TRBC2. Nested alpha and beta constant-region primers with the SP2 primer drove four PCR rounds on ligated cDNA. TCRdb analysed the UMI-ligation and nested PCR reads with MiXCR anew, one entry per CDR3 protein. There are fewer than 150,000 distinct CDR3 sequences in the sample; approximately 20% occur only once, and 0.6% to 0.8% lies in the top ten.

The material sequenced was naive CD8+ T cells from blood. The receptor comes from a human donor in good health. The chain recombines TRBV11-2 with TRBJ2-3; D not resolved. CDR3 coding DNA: TGTGCCAGCAGCCTTACGCAGGCCACAGATACGCAGTATTTT. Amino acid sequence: CASSLTQATDTQYF.